This T cell receptor beta chain was obtained from a study of CD8 T cells in ankylosing spondylitis. Study conclusions and caveats: Typical of ankylosing spondylitis blood, it appeared, was a TCR beta motif of several highly homologous variants.

Making the TCR beta libraries involved quantitative 5'-RACE with molecular barcodes. TCRdb re-analysed the 5' RACE reads in MiXCR, keeping a single row per CDR3 protein. The sample has around 180,000 distinct CDR3 sequences, around a sixth seen once. A word on this clonotype: Its antigen is not known.

Germline V gene data show CDR1 as DFQATT and CDR2 as SNEGSKA (reference sequence). With 4 bases removed from V and 0 bases from J, the gap between germline ends came to 3 bases. This CDR3 has 11 amino acids. The TCR was taken from a male donor aged 10-35 years with ankylosing spondylitis or in good health (not recorded which). The gene calls are TRBV20-1 and TRBJ2-5; D is unclear. The sequenced sample consisted of blood, either unsorted or a sorted T cell fraction (not recorded which). The CDR3 protein is CSAMYQETQYF. The CDR3, as DNA: TGCAGTGCTATGTACCAAGAGACCCAGTACTTC.